These T cell receptor beta chains were read from a single sample in a study of cytomegalovirus exposure and HLA in healthy donors. Here immunoSEQ multiplex PCR was the method, and the copy in TCRdb shows in-frame clones only, minus some. The sample carries about 60,000 clones, roughly 78% recorded once. Source material: PBMCs. These receptors originate from a woman in her thirties in good health and CMV-seronegative. The CDR3 runs from the conserved cysteine through the conserved F or W. D genes are given only for firm matches. Size is omitted from some rows. Given values are once, few, many or a class for expanded clones.

few	TRBD1	TRBV28	TRBJ1-5	CASSSRQGLRGNQPQHF	TGTGCCAGCAGTTCACGACAGGGTCTAAGGGGCAATCAGCCCCAGCATTTT
-	-	TRBV27	TRBJ2-7	CASSFRTTYEQYF	TGTGCCAGCAGTTTCCGGACAACCTACGAGCAGTACTTC
-	TRBD1	TRBV30	TRBJ1-1	CAWRAGTGYTEAFF	TGTGCCTGGAGGGCCGGGACAGGGTATACTGAAGCTTTCTTT
-	TRBD1	TRBV7-8	TRBJ2-7	CASSLESETGGLTYEQYF	TGTGCCAGCAGCTTAGAGAGTGAGACAGGGGGCCTCACCTACGAGCAGTACTTC
few	TRBD2	TRBV11-2	TRBJ2-6	CASSLGGGSSGANVLTF	TGTGCCAGCAGCTTAGGGGGGGGAAGCTCTGGGGCCAACGTCCTGACTTTC
-	TRBD2	TRBV4-3	TRBJ2-7	CASSASGLAGANPYEQYF	TGCGCCAGCAGCGCTAGCGGACTAGCGGGAGCCAATCCCTACGAGCAGTACTTC
-	TRBD2	TRBV25-1	TRBJ2-3	CASSEAGGRDTQYF	TGTGCCAGCAGTGAGGCGGGGGGCCGAGATACGCAGTATTTT
-	-	TRBV4-1	TRBJ1-5	CASSQDHAGLSNQPQHF	TGCGCCAGCAGCCAAGATCACGCGGGCCTTAGCAATCAGCCCCAGCATTTT
few	-	TRBV5-1	TRBJ1-5	CASSLSGGVNQPQHF	TGCGCCAGCAGCTTGTCTGGGGGCGTCAATCAGCCCCAGCATTTT
-	-	TRBV30	TRBJ1-1	CAWSPLGGTEAFF	TGTGCCTGGAGTCCCCTGGGGGGCACTGAAGCTTTCTTT
-	TRBD1	TRBV6-5	TRBJ1-1	CASSSQGAGAEAFF	TGTGCCAGCAGTTCGCAGGGGGCAGGGGCTGAAGCTTTCTTT
-	-	TRBV5-6	TRBJ2-7	CASSLFTSSYEQYF	TGTGCCAGCAGCTTGTTCACTTCCTCCTACGAGCAGTACTTC
-	-	TRBV12-5	TRBJ1-2	CASGGPSYGYTF	TGTGCTAGTGGTGGCCCTTCTTATGGCTACACCTTC
-	-	TRBV7-9	TRBJ1-1	CASSRDISEAFF	TGTGCCAGCAGCCGGGACATCTCTGAAGCTTTCTTT
few	TRBD2	TRBV19	TRBJ2-3	CASSFGTSGGVASTDTQYF	TGTGCCAGTAGCTTCGGGACTAGCGGGGGGGTTGCTAGCACAGATACGCAGTATTTT
-	TRBD1	TRBV4-1	TRBJ1-5	CASSQGLGTVSNQPQHF	TGCGCCAGCAGCCAAGGCTTGGGGACAGTTAGCAATCAGCCCCAGCATTTT
-	-	TRBV21-1	TRBJ2-7	CASSNQGTSAPCEQYF	TGTGCCAGCAGCAACCAAGGCACTAGTGCCCCCTGTGAGCAGTACTTC
-	-	TRBV4-1	TRBJ2-7	CASSQERARGTYEQYF	TGCGCCAGCAGCCAAGAGCGGGCTCGGGGGACCTACGAGCAGTACTTC
once	-	TRBV18	TRBJ2-5	CASSPDSHQETQYF	TGTGCCAGCTCACCTGACAGTCACCAAGAGACCCAGTACTTC
-	-	TRBV25-1	TRBJ2-5	CAVDTSQETQYF	TGTGCCGTTGACACCTCCCAAGAGACCCAGTACTTC
-	TRBD2	TRBV5-4	TRBJ2-3	CAGGGGVAGDGDTQYF	TGTGCCGGCGGCGGGGGCGTAGCGGGAGATGGGGATACGCAGTATTTT
-	TRBD1	TRBV6-1	TRBJ2-7	CASSGQGGVGEQYF	TGTGCCAGCAGCGGACAGGGGGGCGTCGGGGAGCAGTACTTC
-	TRBD1	TRBV5-1	TRBJ1-2	CASSQGNSGQGAYGYTF	TGCGCCAGCAGCCAAGGCAACTCGGGACAGGGCGCCTATGGCTACACCTTC
-	-	TRBV30	TRBJ2-7	CAWAIPNSYEQYF	TGTGCCTGGGCGATTCCAAATTCCTACGAGCAGTACTTC
-	-	TRBV4-1	TRBJ2-7	CASSQDRGPIYEQYF	TGCGCCAGCAGCCAAGACAGGGGCCCCATCTACGAGCAGTACTTC
-	TRBD2	TRBV10-3	TRBJ2-3	CAISESWGGSILDTQYF	TGTGCCATCAGTGAGTCGTGGGGCGGGAGTATCCTAGATACGCAGTATTTT
-	TRBD1	TRBV29-1	TRBJ1-5	CSVTIWTGKDQPQHF	TGCAGCGTGACGATTTGGACAGGGAAGGATCAGCCCCAGCATTTT
-	-	TRBV2	TRBJ1-2	CATRAYGYTF	TGTGCCACCAGGGCCTATGGCTACACCTTC
-	-	TRBV6-5	TRBJ2-1	CASSQAGEQFF	TGTGCCAGCAGCCAAGCGGGCGAGCAGTTCTTC
-	-	TRBV4-1	TRBJ1-2	CASSQDIKGVSYGYTF	TGCGCCAGCAGCCAAGATATTAAGGGGGTTAGCTATGGCTACACCTTC
once	-	TRBV18	TRBJ1-1	CASSPTSDKNTEAFF	TGTGCCAGCTCACCCACCTCGGACAAGAACACTGAAGCTTTCTTT
-	-	TRBV21-1	TRBJ2-5	CAGRDFHIQETQYF	TGTGCCGGACGGGATTTTCACATACAAGAGACCCAGTACTTC
-	TRBD1	TRBV6-5	TRBJ2-7	CASSRTGMGEQYF	TGTGCCAGCAGCCGGACAGGGATGGGCGAGCAGTACTTC
-	-	TRBV5-4	TRBJ2-6	CASSPQAGVGANVLTF	TGTGCCAGCAGCCCCCAGGCCGGGGTTGGGGCCAACGTCCTGACTTTC
-	-	TRBV11-3	TRBJ1-1	CASSLSQGATEAFF	TGTGCCAGCAGCTTAAGTCAGGGCGCCACTGAAGCTTTCTTT
-	TRBD1	TRBV6-6	TRBJ2-7	CASSYSGTGRYEQYF	TGTGCCAGCAGTTACTCCGGGACAGGGAGGTACGAGCAGTACTTC
-	-	TRBV29-1	TRBJ1-1	CSVSGQSGDTEAFF	TGCAGCGTCTCGGGGCAGTCGGGGGACACTGAAGCTTTCTTT